These T cell receptor beta chains were read from a single sample in a study of blood T cell repertoires in COVID-19. The protocol was immunoSEQ multiplex PCR, while the TCRdb copy is restricted to in-frame clones and leaves out a portion. The sample yields roughly 360,000 clones, around 87% seen once. The sample taken for sequencing was PBMCs or T cells enriched from blood (not recorded which). These receptors came from a man in his thirties or forties who had recovered from COVID-19. Each CDR3 is given with its conserved first and last residue. The order of the fields is CDR3 protein, CDR3 DNA, D gene, V gene, clone size, J gene. A D gene is named only where the DNA matches it firmly. Not every row has a clone size; where given, it reads once, few, many or a size class.

CAIGGTGNSPLHF TGTGCCATCGGGGGGACAGGTAATTCACCCCTCCACTTT TRBD1 TRBV10-3 - TRBJ1-6
CASSVGVAGVVHEQFF TGTGCCAGCAGCGTAGGAGTTGCGGGGGTGGTCCATGAGCAGTTCTTC TRBD2 TRBV9 few TRBJ2-1
CASSLRASGGAGSYEQYF TGTGCCAGCAGCTTAAGGGCTAGCGGGGGGGCCGGATCCTACGAGCAGTACTTC TRBD2 TRBV7-2 - TRBJ2-7
CASSLAGGGTEAFF TGTGCCAGCAGCCTGGCTGGGGGCGGCACTGAAGCTTTCTTT - TRBV5-4 - TRBJ1-1
CASRGGLGEQYF TGTGCCAGCAGGGGGGGTTTAGGTGAGCAGTACTTC - TRBV6-5 - TRBJ2-7
CAWVGTGGILDGYTF TGTGCCTGGGTGGGGACAGGGGGCATTCTCGATGGCTACACCTTC TRBD1 TRBV30 - TRBJ1-2
CASTTGRGLNYGYTF TGTGCCAGCACCACTGGCCGGGGATTAAACTATGGCTACACCTTC - TRBV5-6 - TRBJ1-2
CASSLWGGENTIYF TGTGCCAGCAGCCTTTGGGGGGGCGAGAACACCATATATTTT - TRBV7-2 - TRBJ1-3
CSASSPTDSYGYTF TGCAGTGCTAGTTCCCCGACAGACTCCTATGGCTACACCTTC - TRBV20-1 - TRBJ1-2
CASRDRGHQPQHF TGTGCCAGCAGGGACAGGGGACATCAGCCCCAGCATTTT TRBD1 TRBV6-5 - TRBJ1-5
CASSLQEAANYGYTF TGCGCCAGCAGCTTGCAGGAGGCAGCTAACTATGGCTACACCTTC - TRBV5-1 - TRBJ1-2
CASSQDKGDFYGYTF TGTGCCAGCAGCCAAGATAAGGGAGACTTCTATGGCTACACCTTC - TRBV3-1/TRBV3-2 - TRBJ1-2
CASSLGPTGGEFF TGTGCCAGCAGCTTGGGGCCCACAGGGGGGGAGTTCTTC - TRBV7-2 - TRBJ2-1
CASSLNTQVVYTEAFF TGTGCCAGCAGTTTAAATACGCAGGTCGTCTACACTGAAGCTTTCTTT - TRBV27 - TRBJ1-1
CASRNRDRGFPNYGYTF TGCGCCAGCAGGAACCGGGACAGGGGTTTTCCAAACTATGGCTACACCTTC TRBD1 TRBV5-1 - TRBJ1-2
CASSYSTGGKAFF TGTGCCAGCAGTTACTCAACCGGCGGGAAAGCTTTCTTT - TRBV6-2/TRBV6-3 - TRBJ1-1
CASGLAHTGYEKLFF TGTGCTAGTGGTTTGGCCCATACAGGCTATGAAAAACTGTTTTTT - TRBV12-5 few TRBJ1-4
CASRDRVGNQPQHF TGTGCCAGTAGGGACAGGGTTGGCAATCAGCCCCAGCATTTT TRBD1 TRBV19 - TRBJ1-5
CASSLNQGSSGNTIYF TGTGCCAGCAGCTTAAATCAGGGGAGCTCTGGAAACACCATATATTTT - TRBV7-2 - TRBJ1-3
CASSIGASSYEQYF TGTGCCAGTAGTATAGGGGCCAGCTCCTACGAGCAGTACTTC - TRBV19 - TRBJ2-7